These 32 T cell receptor beta chains originate from one sample sequenced in a study of T-cell memory formation after mild COVID-19. Each CDR3 protein gets one entry after TCRdb re-called the 5' RACE reads with MiXCR. This table has just over 400,000 distinct CDR3 sequences, 23% appearing once. The sequenced material came from PBMCs or a T cell subset sorted from them (not recorded which). These TCRs come from an adult woman who had mild COVID-19 (a few samples of this study predate the infection). Cell type and time point are not known.

This clonotype was found a few times. The rearrangement joins TRBV15 to TRBJ2-1; D is perhaps TRBD2 (5 bases). Trimming cost V 1 base and J 0 bases, with 10 bases left between them. This CDR3 comprises 16 residues. The V gene's germline CDR1 is LNHNV and CDR2 YYDKDF (reference sequence). CDR3 nucleotide sequence: TGTGCCACCAGCAGAGCCGGGGTCCGCTCCTACAATGAGCAGTTCTTC. Translated: CATSRAGVRSYNEQFF. Looking up the rest from reference TRBV15 and TRBJ2-1 gives the full variable domain: DAMVIQNPRYQVTQFGKPVTLSCSQTLNHNVMYWYQQKSSQAPKLLFHYYDKDFNNEADTPDNFQSRRPNTSFCFLDIRSPGLGDTAMYLCATSRAGVRSYNEQFFGPGTRLTVL.

The V call is TRBV5-1, the J call TRBJ2-7, with TRBD1 identical over 10 bases. This CDR3 contains 14 residues. The ends lost 4 bases at V and 4 bases at J; junction bases unmatched: 5. Germline CDR1 SGHRS, CDR2 YFSETQ. This CDR3 is CASSLDRGRYEQYF. In nucleotides, the CDR3 is TGCGCCAGCAGCCTCGACAGGGGGCGTTACGAGCAGTACTTC.

This sequence joins TRBV10-3 and TRBJ2-7; 7 bases are a match to TRBD1. Germline V CDR1 and CDR2: ENHRY, SYGVKD. The CDR3 is 12 residues long. J lost 4 bases, V lost 10 bases, and 7 bases had no gene match. CDR3 amino acids: CATSTGSYEQYF. The CDR3 bases are TGTGCCACCTCGACAGGGTCATACGAGCAGTACTTC.

The rearrangement links TRBV27 to TRBJ1-1, with D perhaps TRBD1 (6 bases). Between the trimmed V and J ends, which lost 3 bases and 1 base, there was a span of 9 bases. Germline V gene data show CDR1 as MNHEY and CDR2 as SMNVEV (reference sequence). The CDR3 is made up of 14 amino acids. CDR3 in amino acids: CASSLRDTNTEAFF. CDR3 bases: TGTGCCAGCAGTTTGAGGGACACGAACACTGAAGCTTTCTTT.

This clonotype occurred a few times. J is TRBJ1-6 and V is TRBV12-3 or TRBV12-4; a weak D match, TRBD1 (6 bases). V lost 6 bases, J lost 5 bases, and 11 bases lay in between. The CDR3 is 14 residues long. The CDR3 here is CASSLDRNNSPLHF. The CDR3 DNA follows: TGTGCCAGCAGCCTAGACAGGAATAATTCACCCCTCCACTTT.

The chain recombines TRBV6-2 or TRBV6-3 with TRBJ1-1; D unresolved. Deletions cut 6 bases from V and 0 bases from J, with 14 bases between. Germline V CDR1 and CDR2: MNHEY, SVGEGT. There are 15 residues in the CDR3. The CDR3 sequence: CASRIRSGLNTEAFF. The DNA for the CDR3 is TGTGCCAGCAGAATTAGGTCTGGACTGAACACTGAAGCTTTCTTT.

The rearrangement joins TRBV6-6 to TRBJ2-7; no definite D call. Trimming left V 5 bases short and J 3 bases short, with 14 bases between. Germline V gene lookup returns CDR1 MNHNY and CDR2 SVGAGI (reference sequence). The CDR3 spans 14 residues. The CDR3 loop reads CASSNTPGYYEQYF. CDR3 bases: TGTGCCAGCAGTAACACGCCTGGGTACTACGAGCAGTACTTC.

The chain couples TRBV7-2 to TRBJ2-7; 10 positions agree with TRBD2. The germline V gene has CDR1 SGHTA and CDR2 FQGNSA. J was trimmed by 7 bases and V by 5 bases; bases with no gene match: 8. This CDR3 region has 14 residues. CDR3 amino acids: CASSPSAGGGEQYF. DNA for the CDR3: TGTGCCAGCAGCCCCTCAGCGGGAGGGGGTGAGCAGTACTTC.

In DNA form, the CDR3 reads TGTGCCAGCAGCCCGGGACTAGCGGACACAGATACGCAGTATTTT. Translation gives CASSPGLADTDTQYF. J is TRBJ2-3 and V is TRBV7-6; TRBD2 aligns across 11 bases. After removal of 5 bases from V and 2 bases from J, the junction contained 3 bases not matched to a gene. CDR1 and CDR2 from the germline V gene are SGHVS and FNYEAQ. This CDR3 is 15 amino acids long.

V gene TRBV11-1 combines with J gene TRBJ2-1; D possibly corresponds to TRBD2 (6 bases). The CDR3 consists of 17 residues. From germline, CDR1 is SGHAT and CDR2 FQDESV (reference sequence). The ends were cut back, 0 bases at V and 6 bases at J, with 18 bases in the middle. DNA of the CDR3: TGTGCCAGCAGCTTAGCCCTTCCCGGGACTGGGGGCAATGAGCAGTTCTTC. It is translated as CASSLALPGTGGNEQFF. Supplemented by reference TRBV11-1 and TRBJ2-1, the full variable domain reads EAEVAQSPRYKITEKSQAVAFWCDPISGHATLYWYRQILGQGPELLVQFQDESVVDDSQLPKDRFSAERLKGVDSTLKIQPAELGDSAMYLCASSLALPGTGGNEQFFGPGTRLTVL.

V gene TRBV4-1 combines with J gene TRBJ2-1; 7 bases fit TRBD2. With V trimmed by 2 bases and J by 7 bases, 14 bases remained unmatched. The germline gives CDR1 MGHRA, CDR2 YSYEKL. CDR3 length: 17 amino acids. The CDR3 DNA is TGCGCCAGCAGCCAACTCGGTGGGGGGATTAGCGGGAATGAGCAGTTCTTC. It codes for CASSQLGGGISGNEQFF.

This chain joins TRBV9 and TRBJ2-5; 7 nucleotides align to TRBD1. CDR3 length: 14 residues. Germline trimming cut 3 bases from V and 7 bases from J; bases unmatched to any gene: 9. Germline-derived CDR1 and CDR2 are SGDLS and YYNGEE. The CDR3 reads CASSGNRGVGTQYF. The CDR3 region has the DNA TGTGCCAGCAGCGGAAACAGGGGCGTGGGGACCCAGTACTTC. The whole variable domain, filled in from reference TRBV9 and TRBJ2-5, reads DSGVTQTPKHLITATGQRVTLRCSPRSGDLSVYWYQQSLDQGLQFLIQYYNGEERAKGNILERFSAQQFPDLHSELNLSSLELGDSALYFCASSGNRGVGTQYFGPGTRLLVL.

V usage is TRBV4-1 and J usage is TRBJ2-1; D is possibly TRBD2 (5 bases). Trimming removed 2 bases from V and 10 bases from J, with 12 bases in between. The V gene's germline CDR1 is MGHRA and CDR2 YSYEKL. The CDR3 contains 13 residues. CDR3 nucleotides: TGCGCCAGCAGCCAAACGTTGACTACGGAGCAGTTCTTC. Its translation is CASSQTLTTEQFF.

This clonotype has a handful of counts. The gene calls are TRBV11-2 and TRBJ2-3; 14 bases line up with TRBD2. Germline V gene data show CDR1 as SGHAT and CDR2 as FQNNGV. V trimming: 4 bases; J trimming: 4 bases; junction bases outside the gene matches: 4. The CDR3 covers 16 residues. This CDR3 is CASSSGTSGGSDTQYF. CDR3 sequence (DNA): TGTGCCAGCAGCTCGGGGACTAGCGGGGGTTCAGATACGCAGTATTTT.

The chain links TRBV7-6 to TRBJ2-2, with D uncertain. The CDR3 is 14 residues long. Trimming removed 5 bases at V and 3 bases at J, with 10 bases between. Looked up from germline, CDR1 is SGHVS and CDR2 is FNYEAQ. CDR3 DNA sequence: TGTGCCAGCAGCCTCCGGCTCTACACCGGGGAGCTGTTTTTT. This encodes CASSLRLYTGELFF.

The CDR3 protein is CATSDFFQGETQYF. CDR3 DNA: TGTGCCACCAGTGATTTTTTCCAGGGTGAGACCCAGTACTTC. The chain joins TRBV24-1 to TRBJ2-5; D might be TRBD1 (5 bases). The V gene's germline CDR1 is KGHDR and CDR2 SFDVKD. V lost 1 base and J lost 5, with 10 bases in between. This CDR3 contains 14 residues.

This clonotype was detected a few times. The gene calls are TRBV7-3 and TRBJ2-4; 7 bases match TRBD1. This CDR3 is built from 14 residues. V shed 5 bases, J shed 6 bases, and the junction held 7 bases outside the gene matches. CDR1 and CDR2 from the germline V gene are SGHTA and FQGTGA. The CDR3 sequence: CASSQAGTANIQYF. The CDR3 bases are TGTGCCAGCAGCCAAGCTGGGACAGCAAACATTCAGTACTTC.

V gene TRBV7-2 combines with J gene TRBJ1-2; 9 nucleotides match TRBD1. Germline V gene lookup returns CDR1 SGHTA and CDR2 FQGNSA. The length of the CDR3 is 16 residues. Germline trimming cut 2 bases from V and 8 bases from J; bases unmatched to any gene: 12. This CDR3 reads CASSLRGTGSLVGYTF. The CDR3 region has the DNA TGTGCCAGCAGCTTAAGGGGGACAGGGTCCCTCGTGGGCTACACCTTC.

The chain has TRBV9 and TRBJ2-2, with D hard to call. The CDR3 totals 13 residues. The V and J ends lost 0 bases and 5 bases respectively, with 5 bases between them. The germline CDR1 and CDR2 sequences are SGDLS and YYNGEE. The CDR3 DNA reads TGTGCCAGCAGCGTAGAAGGGACCGGGGAGCTGTTTTTT. Protein: CASSVEGTGELFF.

This clonotype was recorded a few times. The V call is TRBV5-1, the J call TRBJ2-2; D not resolved. Trimming pared 0 bases from V and 1 base from J, leaving 7 bases between. The germline V gene encodes CDR1 SGHRS and CDR2 YFSETQ. This CDR3 region has 15 residues. The CDR3 DNA reads TGCGCCAGCAGCTTGGACAGCCGGAACACCGGGGAGCTGTTTTTT. Translation gives CASSLDSRNTGELFF.

This clonotype was picked up many times. The chain links TRBV4-2 to TRBJ2-1; perhaps TRBD1 as D (6 bases). Trimming removed 0 bases from V and 3 bases from J, with 18 bases in between. This CDR3 is built from 18 residues. CDR1 LGHNA and CDR2 YNFKEQ come from the germline V gene. The CDR3 sequence is CASSQDLRGGYLYNEQFF. The CDR3 bases are TGTGCCAGCAGCCAAGATCTCAGGGGCGGGTACCTCTACAATGAGCAGTTCTTC.

The rearrangement joins TRBV7-9 to TRBJ2-7; D is perhaps TRBD1 (6 bases). Trimming cost V 10 bases and J 3 bases, with 16 bases left between them. Germline lookup yields CDR1 SEHNR and CDR2 FQNEAQ (reference sequence). The CDR3 length is 13 residues. The CDR3 nucleotides are TGTGCCATCCACAAGGCAGGGGACTACGAGCAGTACTTC. It specifies CAIHKAGDYEQYF.

The V and J genes are TRBV5-1 and TRBJ2-5; D is undetermined. CDR1 SGHRS and CDR2 YFSETQ come from the germline V gene. Trimming shortened V by 1 base and J by 1 base, and 11 bases separated the two germline ends. This CDR3 contains 15 residues. This chain's CDR3 is CASSLIPRPQETQYF. For the CDR3, the DNA is TGCGCCAGCAGCTTGATCCCTCGACCCCAAGAGACCCAGTACTTC.

The chain combines TRBV5-1 with TRBJ1-1; perhaps TRBD1 as D (6 bases). Germline V gene sequence: CDR1 SGHRS, CDR2 YFSETQ. V dropped 1 base and J dropped 4 bases, with 8 bases sitting between them. This CDR3 is built from 13 residues. For the CDR3, the DNA is TGCGCCAGCAGCTTGAACAGGGCCACTGAAGCTTTCTTT. Translation gives CASSLNRATEAFF. The full variable domain, rest sourced from reference TRBV5-1 and TRBJ1-1, is KAGVTQTPRYLIKTRGQQVTLSCSPISGHRSVSWYQQTPGQGLQFLFEYFSETQRNKGNFPGRFSGRQFSNSRSEMNVSTLELGDSALYLCASSLNRATEAFFGQGTRLTVV.

This clonotype was recorded a few times. The chain links TRBV4-3 to TRBJ1-1, with D unclear. CDR1 LGHNA and CDR2 YSLEER come from the germline V gene. The CDR3 is 13 residues long. Trimming took off 3 bases at V and 2 bases at J, with 7 bases between the two ends. CDR3 coding DNA: TGCGCCAGCAGCCACGCTATTAACACTGAAGCTTTCTTT. Translated, it gives CASSHAINTEAFF.

In its sample, this clonotype was seen a few times. The CDR3 here is CASSRVGRTANTGELFF. For the CDR3, the DNA is TGCGCCAGCAGCCGTGTAGGTCGGACTGCGAACACCGGGGAGCTGTTTTTT. The chain recombines TRBV5-1 with TRBJ2-2; a possible D gene is TRBD2 (5 bases). The germline V and J ends were trimmed by 4 bases and 0 bases, with 16 bases remaining between them. The CDR3 runs 17 residues. Germline values: CDR1 SGHRS, CDR2 YFSETQ.

The chain employs TRBV7-8 and TRBJ1-1; maybe TRBD1 (5 bases). Germline CDR1 reads SGHVS; CDR2 reads FQNEAQ. V shed 9 bases and J shed 6 bases, with 17 bases lying between them. This CDR3 spans 13 amino acids. CDR3 region: CASTQVVSAEAFF. CDR3 in DNA: TGTGCCAGTACACAGGTAGTCAGCGCTGAAGCTTTCTTT. Complete variable domain (other parts from reference TRBV7-8 and TRBJ1-1): GAGVSQSPRYKVAKRGQDVALRCDPISGHVSLFWYQQALGQGPEFLTYFQNEAQLDKSGLPSDRFFAERPEGSVSTLKIQRTQQEDSAVYLCASTQVVSAEAFFGQGTRLTVV.

There are a few counts of this clonotype. V gene TRBV6-6 combines with J gene TRBJ1-2; possibly TRBD1 for D (6 bases). Trimming removed 4 bases at V and 3 bases at J, with 12 bases between. Germline assignment: CDR1 MNHNY and CDR2 SVGAGI (reference sequence). The CDR3 covers 14 residues. CDR3 bases: TGTGCCAGCAGTTTAACAGGGATGGACTATGGCTACACCTTC. Translating gives CASSLTGMDYGYTF.

The sample holds a few counts of this clonotype. This chain uses TRBV4-2 with TRBJ2-3; 11 bases agree with TRBD1. V dropped 1 base and J dropped 2; count of bases not matched to a gene: 20. The CDR3 contains 22 residues. Germline assignment: CDR1 LGHNA and CDR2 YNFKEQ. The CDR3 region is CASSQGRTGGAGHSPDTDTQYF. CDR3 nucleotides: TGTGCCAGCAGCCAAGGCCGGACAGGGGGCGCGGGCCACTCGCCAGACACAGATACGCAGTATTTT.

The V call is TRBV5-1, the J call TRBJ1-2; D possibly corresponds to TRBD1 (5 bases). Trimming pared 0 bases from V and 6 bases from J, leaving 15 bases between. The CDR3 loop spans 15 amino acids. CDR1 is SGHRS and CDR2 is YFSETQ in the germline V gene. The CDR3 spells CASSLALGTQDGYTF. CDR3 nucleotide sequence: TGCGCCAGCAGCTTGGCCCTTGGGACGCAGGATGGCTACACCTTC.

This CDR3 is CAISLAGSYEQYF. CDR3 in DNA: TGTGCCATCAGTCTAGCGGGGTCCTACGAGCAGTACTTC. This sequence joins TRBV10-3 and TRBJ2-7, with TRBD2 identical over 9 bases. After removal of 5 bases from V and 1 base from J, the junction contained 0 bases not matched to a gene. CDR1 is ENHRY and CDR2 is SYGVKD in the germline V gene. The CDR3 runs 13 residues.

The rearrangement uses TRBV29-1 and TRBJ2-1; 8 bases line up with TRBD2. Germline lookup yields CDR1 SQVTM and CDR2 ANQGSEA. With 5 bases clipped from V and 5 bases from J, the junction kept 11 bases outside the gene matches. This CDR3 has 15 residues. The CDR3 DNA follows: TGCAGCGTTCTCAAGCGGGGGACTCCCCACAATGAGCAGTTCTTC. Its protein product is CSVLKRGTPHNEQFF.